Listed below are T cell receptor beta chains from one sample, sequenced in a study of early T cells in non-severe SARS-CoV-2 infection. TCRdb analysed the 5' RACE reads with MiXCR anew, one entry per CDR3 protein. The table shows about 68,000 distinct CDR3 sequences, with 9.5% to 15% occurring only once. The sequenced sample was whole blood. These receptors were obtained from an adult who was a healthcare worker with PCR-confirmed SARS-CoV-2 infection or an uninfected control (not recorded which). Both conserved end residues are part of each CDR3. Each record gives: CDR3 DNA, CDR3 protein, clone size, J gene, V gene, D gene. D genes are given only for firm matches. Clone size appears in some rows only: once, few, many, or a class for an expanded clone.

CDR3nt: TGTGCCAGCAGCCCCCAGGGGTGGCCCCAAGAGACCCAGTACTTC
CDR3aa: CASSPQGWPQETQYF
abundance: few
j_gene: TRBJ2-5
v_gene: TRBV11-2
d_gene: -

CDR3nt: TGTGCCAGCAGCTTAGACATGAGCTCCTACAATGAGCAGTTCTTC
CDR3aa: CASSLDMSSYNEQFF
abundance: medium-sized
j_gene: TRBJ2-1
v_gene: TRBV7-3
d_gene: -

CDR3nt: TGCGCCAGCAGCTTGAGGCGGACTAGCACAGATACGCAGTATTTT
CDR3aa: CASSLRRTSTDTQYF
abundance: -
j_gene: TRBJ2-3
v_gene: TRBV5-1
d_gene: -

CDR3nt: TGTGCCAGCAGCGAGACAGAGAACTATGGCTACACCTTC
CDR3aa: CASSETENYGYTF
abundance: few
j_gene: TRBJ1-2
v_gene: TRBV7-9
d_gene: -

CDR3nt: TGCAGTGCTAGGGCCTTCCTAGCGGGTGTCTCCTACGAGCAGTACTTC
CDR3aa: CSARAFLAGVSYEQYF
abundance: many
j_gene: TRBJ2-7
v_gene: TRBV20-1
d_gene: TRBD2

CDR3nt: TGCAGCGTTTACAGGGGGCGCGGTGACGAGCAGTACTTC
CDR3aa: CSVYRGRGDEQYF
abundance: -
j_gene: TRBJ2-7
v_gene: TRBV29-1
d_gene: TRBD1

CDR3nt: TGTGCCAGCAGCTCCGAACAGAGCTCCTACAATGAGCAGTTCTTC
CDR3aa: CASSSEQSSYNEQFF
abundance: many
j_gene: TRBJ2-1
v_gene: TRBV5-4
d_gene: -

CDR3nt: TGCAGTGCTAGAGATCTGGGAGGGGCTGGAAACACCATATATTTT
CDR3aa: CSARDLGGAGNTIYF
abundance: many
j_gene: TRBJ1-3
v_gene: TRBV20-1
d_gene: -

CDR3nt: TGTGCCAGCAGTGGTTGGGATGAGCAGTACTTC
CDR3aa: CASSGWDEQYF
abundance: -
j_gene: TRBJ2-7
v_gene: TRBV3-1
d_gene: -

CDR3nt: TGTGCCAGCAGCCCGCCGGGACTCGAAGAGACCCAGTACTTC
CDR3aa: CASSPPGLEETQYF
abundance: many
j_gene: TRBJ2-5
v_gene: TRBV7-8
d_gene: -

CDR3nt: TGTGCCAGCACCAGAGCATGGGGACTAGGGCAAGAGACCCAGTACTTC
CDR3aa: CASTRAWGLGQETQYF
abundance: once
j_gene: TRBJ2-5
v_gene: TRBV7-2
d_gene: TRBD2

CDR3nt: TGCAGCGTTGTCAAAGAACAGGGGAGAACGCAGTATTTT
CDR3aa: CSVVKEQGRTQYF
abundance: many
j_gene: TRBJ2-3
v_gene: TRBV29-1
d_gene: TRBD1

CDR3nt: TGTGCCAGCAGAGGACTTACAGGGGGTACTGAAGCTTTCTTT
CDR3aa: CASRGLTGGTEAFF
abundance: -
j_gene: TRBJ1-1
v_gene: TRBV6-6
d_gene: TRBD1

CDR3nt: TGCAGCGGACAGGGTTCCGGCTATGGCTACACCTTC
CDR3aa: CSGQGSGYGYTF
abundance: -
j_gene: TRBJ1-2
v_gene: TRBV29-1
d_gene: TRBD1

CDR3nt: TGTGCCAGCAGCTTAGTGCAAGCTGAAGCTTTCTTT
CDR3aa: CASSLVQAEAFF
abundance: many
j_gene: TRBJ1-1
v_gene: TRBV7-9
d_gene: -

CDR3nt: TGTGCCAGCAGCCCCGGACTAGCGGGGTACGAGCAGTACTTC
CDR3aa: CASSPGLAGYEQYF
abundance: many
j_gene: TRBJ2-7
v_gene: TRBV3-1
d_gene: TRBD2

CDR3nt: TGCGCCAGCAGCGTGGGACTAGCGATTAGCACAGATACGCAGTATTTT
CDR3aa: CASSVGLAISTDTQYF
abundance: -
j_gene: TRBJ2-3
v_gene: TRBV5-1
d_gene: TRBD2

CDR3nt: TGTGCCAGCAGGGTCGGCAGGGGAACTAGCACAGATACGCAGTATTTT
CDR3aa: CASRVGRGTSTDTQYF
abundance: many
j_gene: TRBJ2-3
v_gene: TRBV11-2
d_gene: -

CDR3nt: TGTGCCAGCAGTCCACTGGGGGCACCGGAGGGTACGCAGTATTTT
CDR3aa: CASSPLGAPEGTQYF
abundance: few
j_gene: TRBJ2-3
v_gene: TRBV6-5
d_gene: -

CDR3nt: TGTGCCAGCAGTTACATCGGACAGGGAGGTGGGGCCAACGTCCTGACTTTC
CDR3aa: CASSYIGQGGGANVLTF
abundance: -
j_gene: TRBJ2-6
v_gene: TRBV6-2/TRBV6-3
d_gene: TRBD1

CDR3nt: TGCAGTGCTTCAGGACAGAGGGATGGCTACACCTTC
CDR3aa: CSASGQRDGYTF
abundance: -
j_gene: TRBJ1-2
v_gene: TRBV20-1
d_gene: -

CDR3nt: TGTGCCAGCAGCCCCAGGGGGCCCACTGAAGCTTTCTTT
CDR3aa: CASSPRGPTEAFF
abundance: many
j_gene: TRBJ1-1
v_gene: TRBV12-3/TRBV12-4
d_gene: TRBD1

CDR3nt: TGTGCCAGCAGCTCCCTAGGGAGTGAGCAGTTCTTC
CDR3aa: CASSSLGSEQFF
abundance: many
j_gene: TRBJ2-1
v_gene: TRBV27
d_gene: -